The rows below give T cell receptor beta chains drawn from one sample of a study of T cells in Graves' hyperthyroidism and ophthalmopathy. Each CDR3 protein gets one entry after TCRdb re-called the multiplex PCR reads with MiXCR. In the table there are 350,000 to 400,000 distinct CDR3 sequences, around 18% of which are singletons. The source material was blood. Receptors were obtained from a man aged 18 to 29 with Graves' ophthalmopathy. Both conserved end residues are part of each CDR3. A D gene is named only where the DNA matches it firmly. Rows may omit the clone size; those that give it use once, few, many or a size class.

d_call	clone_size	v_call	j_call	cdr3_aa	cdr3_nt
-	many	TRBV5-1	TRBJ2-7	CASGQDSYEQYF	TGCGCCAGCGGCCAGGATTCCTACGAGCAGTACTTC
TRBD1	-	TRBV2	TRBJ1-1	CASSEGRRDRGLEAFF	TGTGCCAGCAGTGAAGGTCGCCGGGACAGGGGGCTTGAAGCTTTCTTT
-	-	TRBV4-1	TRBJ2-2	CASSQPFLSGELFF	TGCGCCAGCAGCCAACCTTTCCTGTCCGGGGAGCTGTTTTTT
TRBD1	few	TRBV6-1	TRBJ1-5	CASTDSGDSFQPQHF	TGTGCCAGCACCGACTCGGGGGACAGCTTCCAGCCCCAGCATTTT
TRBD1	-	TRBV18	TRBJ2-1	CASSYYRGKNNEQFF	TGTGCCAGCTCATACTACAGGGGGAAGAACAATGAGCAGTTCTTC
-	many	TRBV12-3/TRBV12-4	TRBJ2-5	CASRPAGRKETQYF	TGTGCCAGCAGGCCCGCGGGGAGGAAAGAGACCCAGTACTTC
TRBD1	few	TRBV20-1	TRBJ1-2	CSARPTGVHYGYTF	TGCAGTGCTAGACCGACAGGGGTACACTATGGCTACACCTTC
TRBD1	few	TRBV6-5	TRBJ1-6	CASSYTGTGVSPLHF	TGTGCCAGCAGTTACACCGGGACAGGGGTTTCACCCCTCCACTTT
TRBD1	-	TRBV10-3	TRBJ2-7	CAISDPGQSSSYEQYF	TGTGCCATCAGTGACCCGGGACAGAGTAGCTCCTACGAGCAGTACTTC
TRBD2	few	TRBV3-1	TRBJ2-3	CASSRTSGGPPNTDTQYF	TGTGCCAGCAGCAGGACTAGCGGGGGGCCGCCGAACACAGATACGCAGTATTTT
-	many	TRBV27	TRBJ1-2	CANRTGGGKRNYGYTF	TGTGCCAACAGGACTGGGGGGGGTAAGAGAAACTATGGCTACACCTTC
TRBD1	many	TRBV11-2	TRBJ2-7	CASSWGSGQGSYEQYF	TGTGCCAGCAGCTGGGGATCGGGACAGGGCTCCTACGAGCAGTACTTC
TRBD2	-	TRBV19	TRBJ2-7	CASSIGTSGTSYEQYF	TGTGCCAGTAGCATCGGGACTAGCGGCACCTCCTACGAGCAGTACTTC
-	many	TRBV6-1	TRBJ2-1	CASSETRDNEQFF	TGTGCCAGCAGTGAGACAAGGGACAATGAGCAGTTCTTC
-	many	TRBV11-2	TRBJ1-6	CASSLGALGGNNSPLHF	TGTGCCAGCAGCTTAGGGGCTCTTGGGGGCAATAATTCACCCCTCCACTTT
TRBD1	-	TRBV28	TRBJ1-2	CASQGAQTGADYGYTF	TGTGCCTCTCAGGGGGCCCAAACAGGGGCGGACTATGGCTACACCTTC
TRBD1	-	TRBV7-2	TRBJ2-7	CASGGTGSYEQYF	TGTGCCAGCGGAGGGACAGGGTCCTACGAGCAGTACTTC
-	many	TRBV2	TRBJ1-2	CATPDRILYGYTF	TGTGCCACCCCCGACAGAATTCTGTATGGCTACACCTTC
-	-	TRBV7-3	TRBJ2-7	CASSLYRDNSYEQYF	TGTGCCAGCAGCTTATACCGGGACAACTCCTACGAGCAGTACTTC
TRBD1	many	TRBV5-1	TRBJ1-2	CASSLRGTGEDYGYTF	TGCGCCAGCAGCTTGCGCGGGACAGGGGAAGACTATGGCTACACCTTC
-	many	TRBV13	TRBJ1-5	CASSLTRDQPQHF	TGTGCCAGCAGCTTAACCAGGGATCAGCCCCAGCATTTT
-	many	TRBV15	TRBJ1-5	CATSRSSALSNQPQHF	TGTGCCACCAGCAGAAGTTCCGCCCTTAGCAATCAGCCCCAGCATTTT
-	-	TRBV7-9	TRBJ2-7	CASSRPPAGFTPARYEQYF	TGTGCCAGCAGCCGTCCACCGGCCGGCTTCACACCCGCTCGGTACGAGCAGTACTTC
TRBD1	-	TRBV4-1	TRBJ2-3	CASSQGTGWDTQYF	TGCGCCAGCAGCCAGGGGACAGGGTGGGATACGCAGTATTTT
TRBD1	few	TRBV29-1	TRBJ2-7	CSVPLGQGHEQYF	TGCAGCGTTCCCCTCGGACAGGGCCACGAGCAGTACTTC
-	few	TRBV4-1	TRBJ2-5	CASSQYSGQETQYF	TGCGCCAGCAGCCAATACTCAGGTCAAGAGACCCAGTACTTC